The rows below give T cell receptor beta chains drawn from one sample of a study of T cell responses to AZD1222 COVID-19 vaccine. The data were produced by immunoSEQ multiplex PCR, yet TCRdb's version contains in-frame clones alone and is incomplete. The data hold approximately 79,000 clones, with about four fifths observed a single time. The specimen comprised peripheral blood, sampled 28 days after the second AZD1222 dose. The receptors were sampled from an adult who received the AZD1222 COVID-19 vaccine. Both conserved end residues are part of each CDR3. D genes are given only for firm matches. The size field is filled for only some rows; it gives once, few, many or a size class.

clone_size: -
d_call: TRBD2
j_call: TRBJ2-2
v_call: TRBV2
cdr3_nt: TGTGCCAGCAGACTTAGGACTAGCGGGGACGGGGAGCTGTTTTTT
cdr3_aa: CASRLRTSGDGELFF

clone_size: -
d_call: TRBD1
j_call: TRBJ1-2
v_call: TRBV9
cdr3_nt: TGTGCCAGCAGCCTTCGCCGGACAGGGATTAATGGCTACACCTTC
cdr3_aa: CASSLRRTGINGYTF

clone_size: -
d_call: -
j_call: TRBJ1-6
v_call: TRBV27
cdr3_nt: TGTGCCAGCAGTTTAATCTCCGGGGGCCCGTATAATTCACCCCTCCACTTT
cdr3_aa: CASSLISGGPYNSPLHF

clone_size: -
d_call: -
j_call: TRBJ1-6
v_call: TRBV7-9
cdr3_nt: TGTGCCAGCAGCCCCCCTGGGGGTAGGGCTTCACCCCTCCACTTT
cdr3_aa: CASSPPGGRASPLHF

clone_size: -
d_call: -
j_call: TRBJ2-7
v_call: TRBV10-1
cdr3_nt: TGCGCCAGCAGTGAGACGACAGGTGAGCAGTACTTC
cdr3_aa: CASSETTGEQYF

clone_size: -
d_call: -
j_call: TRBJ1-1
v_call: TRBV19
cdr3_nt: TGTGCCAGTAGTATTGGGGGTGAAGGCACTGAAGCTTTCTTT
cdr3_aa: CASSIGGEGTEAFF

clone_size: -
d_call: -
j_call: TRBJ2-7
v_call: TRBV5-8
cdr3_nt: TGTGCCAGCAGCTTCGGCGAAAACGAGCAGTACTTC
cdr3_aa: CASSFGENEQYF

clone_size: -
d_call: TRBD2
j_call: TRBJ2-2
v_call: TRBV5-1
cdr3_nt: TGCGCCAGCAGCTCCCCGGGACTAGCGGGGCGCGGGGAGCTGTTTTTT
cdr3_aa: CASSSPGLAGRGELFF

clone_size: -
d_call: -
j_call: TRBJ1-1
v_call: TRBV27
cdr3_nt: TGTGCCAGCAGTCCGGGTGGGGGTTGGGGTACTGAAGCTTTCTTT
cdr3_aa: CASSPGGGWGTEAFF

clone_size: -
d_call: -
j_call: TRBJ1-2
v_call: TRBV29-1
cdr3_nt: TGCAGCGCTGCGACAGGTTCGGACTATGGCTACACCTTC
cdr3_aa: CSAATGSDYGYTF

clone_size: -
d_call: -
j_call: TRBJ1-5
v_call: TRBV4-1
cdr3_nt: TGCGCCAGCAGCCAAGAAGAGAGGAGTCATCAGCCCCAGCATTTT
cdr3_aa: CASSQEERSHQPQHF

clone_size: -
d_call: TRBD2
j_call: TRBJ2-5
v_call: TRBV5-6
cdr3_nt: TGTGCCAGCAGCTTGGTTGCGGGAGCGGAGACCCAGTACTTC
cdr3_aa: CASSLVAGAETQYF

clone_size: once
d_call: -
j_call: TRBJ1-2
v_call: TRBV12-3/TRBV12-4
cdr3_nt: TGTGCCAGCAGTTCAGACACCTTC
cdr3_aa: CASSSDTF

clone_size: -
d_call: -
j_call: TRBJ1-6
v_call: TRBV28
cdr3_nt: TGTGCCAGCAGTTTAGGAGATAATTCACCCCTCCACTTT
cdr3_aa: CASSLGDNSPLHF

clone_size: -
d_call: -
j_call: TRBJ1-1
v_call: TRBV7-2
cdr3_nt: TGTGCCAGCAGCCGGGCCGGGACTGAAGCTTTCTTT
cdr3_aa: CASSRAGTEAFF

clone_size: -
d_call: -
j_call: TRBJ1-5
v_call: TRBV6-5
cdr3_nt: TGTGCCAGCAGCCGGTGGGGCAATCAGCCCCAGCATTTT
cdr3_aa: CASSRWGNQPQHF

clone_size: once
d_call: -
j_call: TRBJ2-7
v_call: TRBV12-3/TRBV12-4
cdr3_nt: TGTGCCAGCAGTTTCAGACTCCCGGTTGAGCAGTACTTC
cdr3_aa: CASSFRLPVEQYF

clone_size: -
d_call: TRBD1
j_call: TRBJ1-5
v_call: TRBV7-2
cdr3_nt: TGTGCCAGCAGCTTAGCGGGGACAGGGGGCCGTCAGCCCCAGCATTTT
cdr3_aa: CASSLAGTGGRQPQHF

clone_size: -
d_call: -
j_call: TRBJ1-4
v_call: TRBV2
cdr3_nt: TGTGCCAGCAGTGAAGCGCTCTGGAACTATTCGAAACTGTTTTTT
cdr3_aa: CASSEALWNYSKLFF

clone_size: -
d_call: TRBD1
j_call: TRBJ1-1
v_call: TRBV2
cdr3_nt: TGTGCCAGCAGACCTGCCCAGGACAGGGGCACTGAAGCTTTCTTT
cdr3_aa: CASRPAQDRGTEAFF

clone_size: -
d_call: -
j_call: TRBJ2-7
v_call: TRBV3-1/TRBV3-2
cdr3_nt: TGTGCCAGCAGCACGGCGGGGGCATACGAGCAGTACTTC
cdr3_aa: CASSTAGAYEQYF

clone_size: -
d_call: -
j_call: TRBJ1-1
v_call: TRBV7-9
cdr3_nt: TGTGCCAGCAGCTTAAGGGCTGAAGCTTTCTTT
cdr3_aa: CASSLRAEAFF

clone_size: once
d_call: -
j_call: TRBJ1-1
v_call: TRBV13
cdr3_nt: TGTGCCAGCAGCTTTTCAGGCAGGGAAGCTTTCTTT
cdr3_aa: CASSFSGREAFF

clone_size: -
d_call: TRBD2
j_call: TRBJ2-7
v_call: TRBV4-1
cdr3_nt: TGCGCCAGCAGCCACGGACTAGCGGGAGCCCTCTCCTACGAGCAGTACTTC
cdr3_aa: CASSHGLAGALSYEQYF

clone_size: few
d_call: -
j_call: TRBJ2-2
v_call: TRBV5-1
cdr3_nt: TGCGCCAGCAGCGTGGTCTCCGGGGAGCTGTTTTTT
cdr3_aa: CASSVVSGELFF

clone_size: few
d_call: -
j_call: TRBJ1-6
v_call: TRBV28
cdr3_nt: TGTGCCAGCAGACGACCGACAGGATCTAATTCACCCCTCCACTTT
cdr3_aa: CASRRPTGSNSPLHF

clone_size: -
d_call: -
j_call: TRBJ1-1
v_call: TRBV11-2
cdr3_nt: TGTGCCAGCAGTCTACAGCTAATGAACACTGAAGCTTTCTTT
cdr3_aa: CASSLQLMNTEAFF